The 8 T cell receptor beta chains reported below all come from one sample, sequenced in a study of pediatric ulcerative colitis. Rectal tissue came from one to two pinch biopsies taken at colonoscopy. Assay: immunoSEQ multiplex PCR; the TCRdb copy retains only in-frame clones and omits some. The repertoire holds tens of thousands of clones, with roughly 72% as singletons. Source material: gut tissue. The receptors derive from a boy aged 5-17 years with moderate ulcerative colitis.

The chain joins TRBV7-3 to TRBJ2-5, with D possibly being TRBD1 (6 bases). Germline V gene sequence: CDR1 SGHTA, CDR2 FQGTGA. The CDR3 has 15 residues. The germline V and J ends were trimmed by 1 base and 2 bases, with 11 bases remaining between them. The CDR3 spells CASSLNAGVQETQYF. CDR3 coding DNA: TGTGCCAGCAGCTTAAACGCAGGGGTACAAGAGACCCAGTACTTC.

This chain uses TRBV2 with TRBJ2-4, with 10 positions matching TRBD2. Germline V gene lookup returns CDR1 SNHLY and CDR2 FYNNEI. V dropped 4 bases and J dropped 0; count of bases not matched to a gene: 3. The CDR3 consists of 16 residues. The CDR3 coding sequence is TGTGCCAGCAGTGCGGGACTAGCGTTAGCCAAAAACATTCAGTACTTC. It is translated as CASSAGLALAKNIQYF.

V and J are TRBV13 and TRBJ1-6; D is ambiguous. The CDR3 sequence is 14 residues long. CDR1 is PRHDT and CDR2 is FYEKMQ in the germline V gene (reference sequence). V was cut by 0 bases and J by 10 bases, with 10 bases left in between. CDR3 residues: CASSLGGYNSPLHF. CDR3 in DNA: TGTGCCAGCAGCTTAGGCGGGTACAACTCACCCCTCCACTTT.

V usage is TRBV18 and J usage is TRBJ2-3; D is unclear. CDR3 length: 14 amino acids. V lost 2 bases and J 3 bases, leaving 9 bases between the germline ends. Germline V gene lookup returns CDR1 KGHSH and CDR2 LQKENI. For the CDR3, the DNA is TGTGCCAGCTCACCAGGGGTTGGGACAGATACGCAGTATTTT. It translates to CASSPGVGTDTQYF.

This clone was counted only a few times. This chain links TRBV6-1 with TRBJ2-3; 12 bases align to TRBD2. Germline CDR1 and CDR2: MNHNS and SASEGT. The ends lost 7 bases at V and 2 bases at J; junction bases unmatched: 1. The CDR3 length is 14 residues. The CDR3 protein is CASTSGGATDTQYF. The DNA of the CDR3 is TGTGCCAGCACTAGCGGGGGGGCCACAGATACGCAGTATTTT.

The chain recombines TRBV4-2 with TRBJ2-3; TRBD2 is a possible D gene (5 bases). The germline V gene encodes CDR1 LGHNA and CDR2 YNFKEQ. V dropped 2 bases and J dropped 4 bases, with 10 bases sitting between them. The CDR3 is 14 residues long. CDR3 in amino acids: CASSQLAVADTQYF. CDR3 bases: TGTGCCAGCAGCCAACTAGCTGTTGCAGATACGCAGTATTTT.

The chain is built from TRBV5-1 and TRBJ2-5; 7 nucleotides align to TRBD1. The germline gives CDR1 SGHRS, CDR2 YFSETQ. V was clipped by 3 bases and J by 4 bases; unmatched bases: 6. The CDR3 is made up of 14 amino acids. The CDR3 coding sequence is TGCGCCAGCAGCTCAAGACAGGGTGGAGAGACCCAGTACTTC. Translated: CASSSRQGGETQYF. Together with reference TRBV5-1 and TRBJ2-5, the CDR3 gives the full variable domain: KAGVTQTPRYLIKTRGQQVTLSCSPISGHRSVSWYQQTPGQGLQFLFEYFSETQRNKGNFPGRFSGRQFSNSRSEMNVSTLELGDSALYLCASSSRQGGETQYFGPGTRLLVL.

The chain combines TRBV7-9 with TRBJ2-7, with unresolved D. Germline V gene lookup returns CDR1 SEHNR and CDR2 FQNEAQ (reference sequence). V was pared by 5 bases and J by 2 bases, with 13 bases between. The length of the CDR3 is 14 residues. The CDR3 DNA follows: TGTGCCAGCAGCAAGAGACCCTCTACCTACGAGCAGTACTTC. The encoded protein is CASSKRPSTYEQYF.